Listed below are T cell receptor beta chains from one sample, sequenced in a study of blood T cell repertoires in COVID-19. Assay used: immunoSEQ multiplex PCR; TCRdb lists only in-frame clones, some missing. The sample shows around 180,000 clones, 88% of them seen only once. The specimen was peripheral blood. Receptor source: a man between 60 and 75 years old with acute or convalescent COVID-19. Both conserved end residues are part of each CDR3. The D gene is left open where the match is weak. Part of the rows lack a size; the others show once, few, many or a class for expanded clones.

V gene	D gene	clone size	J gene	CDR3 DNA	CDR3 protein
TRBV15	TRBD2	NA	TRBJ2-2	TGTGCCACCAGCAGAGCGTTCGGGACTAGCCCCGGGGAGCTGTTTTTT	CATSRAFGTSPGELFF
TRBV27	NA	NA	TRBJ2-5	TGTGCCAGCAGTTCCAGAAATACCCAAGAGACCCAGTACTTC	CASSSRNTQETQYF
TRBV18	NA	NA	TRBJ1-3	TGTGCCAGCTCACCAATCCGGGGAGCAGGAAACACCATATATTTT	CASSPIRGAGNTIYF
TRBV7-6	TRBD1	once	TRBJ2-2	TGTGCCAGCAGCTTACGACAGGGGAGGACCGGGGAGCTGTTTTTT	CASSLRQGRTGELFF
TRBV19	TRBD1	NA	TRBJ1-3	TGTGCCAGTAGTCGGGGACAGAGCTCTGGAAACACCATATATTTT	CASSRGQSSGNTIYF
TRBV7-2	NA	NA	TRBJ1-1	TGTGCCAGCAGCTTACTGTTTGAAGCTTTCTTT	CASSLLFEAFF
TRBV14	NA	NA	TRBJ1-1	TGTGCCAGCAGCCAAGACCAGAACACTGAAGCTTTCTTT	CASSQDQNTEAFF
TRBV5-5	TRBD1	NA	TRBJ1-2	TGTGCCAGCAGCTCCGGGACAGACTATGGCTACACCTTC	CASSSGTDYGYTF
TRBV5-1	NA	NA	TRBJ2-1	TGCGCCAGCAGCTCTTCGGGGGATGAGCAGTTCTTC	CASSSSGDEQFF
TRBV19	TRBD2	once	TRBJ2-3	TGTGCCAGCAGGACTAGCGTAGGAATAACAGATACGCAGTATTTT	CASRTSVGITDTQYF
TRBV28	NA	NA	TRBJ1-4	TGTGCCAGCCTCCGACAGTCAACTAATGAAAAACTGTTTTTT	CASLRQSTNEKLFF
TRBV5-6	TRBD1	NA	TRBJ2-7	TGTGCCAGCAGCCGCGGGACAGGGCGCGGGCTAGGGCAGTACTTC	CASSRGTGRGLGQYF
TRBV24-1	NA	NA	TRBJ1-2	TGTGCCACCAGTGATTTGCGCGTCAACTATGGCTACACCTTC	CATSDLRVNYGYTF
TRBV5-1	NA	NA	TRBJ2-2	TGCGCCAGCAGATCTACAGGGTCCACCGGGGAGCTGTTTTTT	CASRSTGSTGELFF
TRBV7-9	NA	NA	TRBJ1-2	TGTGCCAGCAGCTTCGGGTCGGACTCGGGCACCTTC	CASSFGSDSGTF
TRBV18	NA	NA	TRBJ1-1	TGTGCCAGCTCCCCCGCGGGGGGCACTGAAGCTTTCTTT	CASSPAGGTEAFF
TRBV4-2	NA	NA	TRBJ2-2	TGTGCCAGCAGCCAAGTTCGGAACACCGGGGAGCTGTTTTTT	CASSQVRNTGELFF
TRBV7-9	NA	NA	TRBJ2-1	TGTGCCAGCAGCTCAACAGCGGATCCCATCCTATACAATGAGCAGTTCTTC	CASSSTADPILYNEQFF
TRBV12-3/TRBV12-4	NA	NA	TRBJ2-2	TGTGCCAGCACAGGGACGAACACCGGGGAGCTGTTTTTT	CASTGTNTGELFF
TRBV7-7	NA	NA	TRBJ2-5	TGTGCCAGCAGCTTAAACGCGGGCCAAGAGACCCAGTACTTC	CASSLNAGQETQYF
TRBV30	TRBD2	NA	TRBJ2-2	TGTGCCTGGAGTGTAAGGGGAGGGTGGAGGTCCGGGGAGCTGTTTTTT	CAWSVRGGWRSGELFF
TRBV7-9	NA	NA	TRBJ1-2	TGTGCCAGCAGCGCCTTCCAGGGGACTAACTATGGCTACACCTTC	CASSAFQGTNYGYTF
TRBV9	TRBD1	NA	TRBJ1-5	TGTGCCAGCAGCGGGGGACAGGATTATCAGCCCCAGCATTTT	CASSGGQDYQPQHF
TRBV24-1	TRBD2	NA	TRBJ2-3	TGTGCCACCAGTGATTTCGGGACTAGCAAAGATACGCAGTATTTT	CATSDFGTSKDTQYF
TRBV7-9	NA	NA	TRBJ2-2	TGTGCCAGCAGCTTAAGTCTAGCTGGCGGGGAGCTGTTTTTT	CASSLSLAGGELFF
TRBV5-4	NA	NA	TRBJ2-3	TGTGCCAGCAGCTTGGGGGGCCGGGTCACAGATACGCAGTATTTT	CASSLGGRVTDTQYF
TRBV6-6	NA	NA	TRBJ2-7	TGTGCCAGCGGTCATTCCGTAGCCTACGAGCAGTACTTC	CASGHSVAYEQYF
TRBV21-1	NA	NA	TRBJ1-5	TGTGCCAGCAGAAAAGAGCATCAGCCCCAGCATTTT	CASRKEHQPQHF
TRBV19	NA	NA	TRBJ1-2	TGTGCCAGTAGTATAGACAGTTCCTATGGCTACACCTTC	CASSIDSSYGYTF
TRBV9	TRBD1	NA	TRBJ2-2	TGTGCCAGCAGCGTAGCGGTTTGGACAGGGGAAACCTCGTACACCGGGGAGCTGTTTTTT	CASSVAVWTGETSYTGELFF
TRBV12-3/TRBV12-4	NA	NA	TRBJ2-7	TGTGCCAGCAGGCCGCCGGGGGCCTACGAGCAGTACTTC	CASRPPGAYEQYF
TRBV24-1	TRBD1	few	TRBJ1-5	TGTGCCACCAGATCCGGGACAGGGGTGATTCAGCCCCAGCATTTT	CATRSGTGVIQPQHF
TRBV5-6	TRBD2	NA	TRBJ2-1	TGTGCCAGCAGCTGGAGCCTAGCGGGGCTACTGAGCTCCTACAATGAGCAGTTCTTC	CASSWSLAGLLSSYNEQFF
TRBV19	NA	NA	TRBJ1-3	TGTGCCAGTAGTAAAGGGAGACAGGCGAGCTCTGGAAACACCATATATTTT	CASSKGRQASSGNTIYF
TRBV5-6	TRBD1	NA	TRBJ1-2	TGTGCCAGCAGCCCTATAATGACAGGGAGTTATGGCTACACCTTC	CASSPIMTGSYGYTF
TRBV2	TRBD1	NA	TRBJ1-2	TGTGCCAGCATTGGGGGGCAGGGGGACCCTTCCTATGGCTACACCTTC	CASIGGQGDPSYGYTF
TRBV14	TRBD1	NA	TRBJ2-7	TGTGCCAGCAGTCGACAGGGTTCCTACGAGCAGTACTTC	CASSRQGSYEQYF
TRBV5-1	TRBD1	once	TRBJ1-3	TGCGCCAGCAGTTGGGGGACAGCTGGAAACACCATATATTTT	CASSWGTAGNTIYF
TRBV5-1	TRBD1	few	TRBJ1-1	TGCGCCAGCAGCTTGGCGACAGGGAAGGGGAACACTGAAGCTTTCTTT	CASSLATGKGNTEAFF
TRBV9	TRBD2	once	TRBJ2-7	TGTGCCAGCAGCCCCAGTAGCGGGGGTTCCTACGAGCAGTACTTC	CASSPSSGGSYEQYF
TRBV27	NA	NA	TRBJ2-3	TGTGCCAGCAGTTTAGTCCCCGCTCCGATAGCGGCAAGCACAGATACGCAGTATTTT	CASSLVPAPIAASTDTQYF
TRBV29-1	NA	many	TRBJ2-3	TGCAGCGTTAGAGTTGGGGAGACAGATACGCAGTATTTT	CSVRVGETDTQYF
TRBV24-1	NA	NA	TRBJ2-7	TGTGCCACCAGTCGAGTCTCCTACGAGCAGTACTTC	CATSRVSYEQYF
TRBV7-3	TRBD1	NA	TRBJ1-1	TGTGCCAGCAGTCTCACAGGGGGGACTGAAGCTTTCTTT	CASSLTGGTEAFF
TRBV11-2	NA	NA	TRBJ1-2	TGTGCCAGCAGCCCCAGGGTATCTAACTATGGCTACACCTTC	CASSPRVSNYGYTF
TRBV27	NA	few	TRBJ1-5	TGTGCCAGCAGTTTAGGAGTGAAGCAGCCCCAGCATTTT	CASSLGVKQPQHF
TRBV19	NA	NA	TRBJ1-2	TGTGCCAGTAGTATAGAGGTAACGGTGCGGGCGGGAAACTATGGCTACACCTTC	CASSIEVTVRAGNYGYTF
TRBV19	TRBD2	NA	TRBJ2-7	TGTGCCAGTAGTATATCGGCTAGCGGCTACGAGCAGTACTTC	CASSISASGYEQYF